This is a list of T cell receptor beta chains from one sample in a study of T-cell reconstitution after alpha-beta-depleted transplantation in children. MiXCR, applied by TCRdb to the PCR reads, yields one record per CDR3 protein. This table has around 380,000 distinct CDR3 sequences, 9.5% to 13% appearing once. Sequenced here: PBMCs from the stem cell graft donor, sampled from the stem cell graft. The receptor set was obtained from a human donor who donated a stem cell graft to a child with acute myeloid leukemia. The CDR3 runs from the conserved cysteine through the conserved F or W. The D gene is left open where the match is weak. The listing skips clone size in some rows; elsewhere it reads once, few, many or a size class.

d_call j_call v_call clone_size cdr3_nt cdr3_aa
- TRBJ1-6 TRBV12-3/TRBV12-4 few TGTGCCAGCAGCCGGACGGGGAAGGCCAATTCACCCCTCCACTTT CASSRTGKANSPLHF
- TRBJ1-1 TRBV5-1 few TGCGCCAGCAGCTCCGGTTGGCAGGGACCGAACACTGAAGCTTTCTTT CASSSGWQGPNTEAFF
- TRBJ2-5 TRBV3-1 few TGTGCCAGCAGCCAAGCCGCAGGGCGAGAGACCCAGTACTTC CASSQAAGRETQYF
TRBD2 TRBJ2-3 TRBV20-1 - TGCAGTGCTACCCGACTAGCGGGGAACACAGATACGCAGTATTTT CSATRLAGNTDTQYF
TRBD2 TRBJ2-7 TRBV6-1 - TGTGCCGGGCAGCTTCGCGGGGGCTACGAGCAGTACTTC CAGQLRGGYEQYF
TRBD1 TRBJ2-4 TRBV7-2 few TGTGCCAGCAGCTTAGCCTTGACAGGGGGCGGAAACAGTCAGTACTTC CASSLALTGGGNSQYF
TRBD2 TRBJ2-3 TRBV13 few TGTGCCAGCAGCTTACAGCTAGCGGGAGTCTCGAGCACAGATACGCAGTATTTT CASSLQLAGVSSTDTQYF
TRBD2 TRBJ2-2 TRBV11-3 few TGTGCCAGCAGCTTACGCGGGACTAGCGGGGTTACCGGGGAGCTGTTTTTT CASSLRGTSGVTGELFF
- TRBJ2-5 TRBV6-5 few TGTGCCAGCAGTTACGTCCAGCTTGCGGAGACCCAGTACTTC CASSYVQLAETQYF
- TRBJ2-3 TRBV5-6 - TGTGCCAGCACTCATGGGGGTATCACAGATACGCAGTATTTT CASTHGGITDTQYF
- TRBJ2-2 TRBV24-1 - TGTGCCACCAGTGGTGGCCCCCCGAACACCGGGGAGCTGTTTTTT CATSGGPPNTGELFF
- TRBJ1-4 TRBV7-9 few TGTGCCAGCAGCTTAGCGGGGGCTATAGGTGAAAAACTGTTTTTT CASSLAGAIGEKLFF
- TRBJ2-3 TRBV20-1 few TGCAGTGCCGTTCCGGGCCCCTCACTGGCAGATACGCAGTATTTT CSAVPGPSLADTQYF
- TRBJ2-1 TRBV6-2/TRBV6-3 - TGTGCCAGCAGTTACGCGGACGGATACAATGAGCAGTTCTTC CASSYADGYNEQFF
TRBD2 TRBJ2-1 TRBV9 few TGTGCCCGAAAGCGGGAACTTTCCTACAATGAGCAGTTCTTC CARKRELSYNEQFF
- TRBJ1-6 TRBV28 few TGTGCCAGCAGTTCCCCGGGGGGGGCGCGTAATTCACCCCTCCACTTT CASSSPGGARNSPLHF
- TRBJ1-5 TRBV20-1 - TGCAGTGCTAAACATTCGATTAGCAATCAGCCCCAGCATTTT CSAKHSISNQPQHF
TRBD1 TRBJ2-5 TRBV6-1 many TGTGCCAGCAGTCCTGGGACAGGGCTAGAGACCCAGTACTTC CASSPGTGLETQYF
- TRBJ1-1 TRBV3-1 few TGTGCCAGCAGCCAAGATGAGACGGTAAACACTGAAGCTTTCTTT CASSQDETVNTEAFF
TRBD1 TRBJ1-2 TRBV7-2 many TGTGCCAGCAGCCTGTTCACCGGGACAGGGGGCGCATGGGGCTACACCTTC CASSLFTGTGGAWGYTF
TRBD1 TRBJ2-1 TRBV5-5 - TGTGCCAGCAGTCGGGCAGGGGGCTACAATGAGCAGTTCTTC CASSRAGGYNEQFF
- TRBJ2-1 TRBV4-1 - TGCGCCAGCAGCCAAGATTCCTGGGATGAGCAGTTCTTC CASSQDSWDEQFF
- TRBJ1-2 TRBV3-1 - TGTGCCAGCAGCCAATGGCCAGAGACCACTTATGGCTACACCTTC CASSQWPETTYGYTF
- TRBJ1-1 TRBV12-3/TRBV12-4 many TGTGCCAGCACCCTGGAGTGGAACACTGAAGCTTTCTTT CASTLEWNTEAFF
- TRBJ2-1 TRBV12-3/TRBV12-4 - TGTGCCAGCAGTTTTCGAGGACGGAGCTCCTACAATGAGCAGTTCTTC CASSFRGRSSYNEQFF
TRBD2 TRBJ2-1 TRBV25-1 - TGTGCCAGCATACTACCTAGCGGGGGTTACAATGAGCAGTTCTTC CASILPSGGYNEQFF
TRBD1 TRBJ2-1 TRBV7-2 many TGTGCCAGCAGCTTGGACAGGGACATATACAATGAGCAGTTCTTC CASSLDRDIYNEQFF
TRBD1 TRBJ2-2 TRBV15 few TGTGCCACCAGCTACAGGGGGCGCGGTTCCGGGGAGCTGTTTTTT CATSYRGRGSGELFF
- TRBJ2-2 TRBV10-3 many TGTGCCATCCGAGAGGCCGGGGAGCTGTTTTTT CAIREAGELFF
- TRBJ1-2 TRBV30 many TGTGCCTGGGACGGGAACTATGGCTACACCTTC CAWDGNYGYTF
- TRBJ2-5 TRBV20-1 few TGCAGTGCCGACAAGGGGGGTAGGCGGGAGACCCAGTACTTC CSADKGGRRETQYF
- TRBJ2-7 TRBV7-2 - TGTGCCAGCAGCTTAGCCTCGGTCCGGGGCGAGCAGTACTTC CASSLASVRGEQYF
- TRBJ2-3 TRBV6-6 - TGTGCCAGCAGACGGGTGGACGGTCATACGCAGTATTTT CASRRVDGHTQYF
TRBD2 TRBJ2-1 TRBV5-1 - TGCGCCAGCAGCCCGGGACTAGCGGGGGTGGGGCGCAATGAGCAGTTCTTC CASSPGLAGVGRNEQFF
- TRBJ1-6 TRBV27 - TGTGCCAGCAGTTTAAACCCTATTGTGGGAGGATATAATTCACCCCTCCACTTT CASSLNPIVGGYNSPLHF
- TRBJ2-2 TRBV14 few TGTGCCAGCAGCCAAGTAGGGGCAGCCACCGGGGAGCTGTTTTTT CASSQVGAATGELFF
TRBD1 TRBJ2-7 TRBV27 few TGTGCCAGCAGTTTATTAGGGGGCCCCCCCTACGAGCAGTACTTC CASSLLGGPPYEQYF
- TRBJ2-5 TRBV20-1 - TGCAGTGCTTTACCGGGACACTCATCCGAGGAGACCCAGTACTTC CSALPGHSSEETQYF
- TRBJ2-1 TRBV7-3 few TGTGCCAGCAGCCCAGATGGGGTAGCCTCCTACAATGAGCAGTTCTTC CASSPDGVASYNEQFF
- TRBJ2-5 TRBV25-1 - TGTGCCAGCCGTGATAGGGACGGAGGATTCTGGACCCAGTACTTC CASRDRDGGFWTQYF
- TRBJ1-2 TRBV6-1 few TGTGCCAGCAGTGCTCAAGGAGGGGGGTGGTATGGCTACACCTTC CASSAQGGGWYGYTF
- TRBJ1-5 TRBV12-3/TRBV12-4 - TGTGCCAGCAGTTTAGAGAGAAGCAATCAGCCCCAGCATTTT CASSLERSNQPQHF
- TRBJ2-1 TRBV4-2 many TGTGCCAGCAGCCCTGGCGGGGATGAGCAGTTCTTC CASSPGGDEQFF
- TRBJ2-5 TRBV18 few TGTGCCAGCTCACCATATGCAGGGGAAGAGACCCAGTACTTC CASSPYAGEETQYF
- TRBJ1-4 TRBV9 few TGTGCCAGCCAGAAAGAAGGCTCCAATGAAAAACTGTTTTTT CASQKEGSNEKLFF
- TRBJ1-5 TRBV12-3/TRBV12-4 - TGTGCCAGCAGTTTCACGGGAGATAATCAGCCCCAGCATTTT CASSFTGDNQPQHF
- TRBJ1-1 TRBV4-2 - TGTGCCATGACCACCCTAGGGGGATCCATGAACACTGAAGCTTTCTTT CAMTTLGGSMNTEAFF
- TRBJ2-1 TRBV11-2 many TGTGCCAGCAGCTTATGGTATGAGCAGTTCTTC CASSLWYEQFF
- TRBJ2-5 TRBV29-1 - TGCAGCGTTGAATCGACAGTCCAAGAGACCCAGTACTTC CSVESTVQETQYF
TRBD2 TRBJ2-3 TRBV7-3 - TGTGCCAGCAGCTTACTAGCGGGGCTGGATACGCAGTATTTT CASSLLAGLDTQYF
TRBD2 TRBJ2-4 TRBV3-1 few TGTGCCAGCTCCCAAGTGCACCCAGCGGGGGGGCCATGGGCCAAAAACATTCAGTACTTC CASSQVHPAGGPWAKNIQYF